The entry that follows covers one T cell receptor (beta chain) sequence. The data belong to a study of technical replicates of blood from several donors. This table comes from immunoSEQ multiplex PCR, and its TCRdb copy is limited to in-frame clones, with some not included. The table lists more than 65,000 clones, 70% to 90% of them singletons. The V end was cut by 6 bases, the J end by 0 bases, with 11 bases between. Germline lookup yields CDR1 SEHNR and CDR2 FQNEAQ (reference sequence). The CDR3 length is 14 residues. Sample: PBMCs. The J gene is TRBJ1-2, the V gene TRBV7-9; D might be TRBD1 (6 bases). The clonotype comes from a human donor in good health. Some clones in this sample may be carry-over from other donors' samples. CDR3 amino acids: CASRQGQSNYGYTF. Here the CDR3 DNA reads TGTGCCAGCAGACAGGGACAATCTAACTATGGCTACACCTTC.